The 30 T cell receptor beta chains listed next were all sequenced from one sample in a study of technical replicates of blood from a few donors. TCRdb's table, derived via immunoSEQ multiplex PCR, lists solely in-frame clones and lacks some. The sample includes 70,000 to 95,000 clones, 95% to 98% of them seen just once. Sequences were obtained from T cells isolated from PBMCs. All receptors derive from a human donor in good health.

The V gene is TRBV6-1, the J gene TRBJ1-4; D is possibly TRBD1 (5 bases). V was clipped by 6 bases and J by 3 bases, with 14 bases between them. Germline-derived CDR1 and CDR2 are MNHNS and SASEGT. CDR3 length equals 15 residues. CDR3 coding DNA: TGTGCCAGCAGCGGACAAGTTGCGGCTAATGAAAAACTGTTTTTT. Protein sequence: CASSGQVAANEKLFF.

J is TRBJ2-5 and V is TRBV19; 10 positions match TRBD2. This CDR3 has 15 amino acids. J gave up 1 base and V 7 bases, and 6 bases lay outside the gene matches. CDR1 and CDR2 (germline): LNHDA, SQIVND (reference sequence). The CDR3 protein is CASNPSGGRQETQYF. The CDR3 DNA is TGTGCCAGTAATCCTAGCGGGGGCCGCCAAGAGACCCAGTACTTC.

The chain has TRBV2 and TRBJ1-5; TRBD1 agrees at 11 bases. V gave up 7 bases and J gave up 11 bases; unmatched junction bases: 10. The germline V gene encodes CDR1 SNHLY and CDR2 FYNNEI. The CDR3 has 14 amino acids. The DNA for the CDR3 is TGTGCCAGCAACCCGGGACAGGGGGTCTTTGCCCAGCATTTT. The encoded protein is CASNPGQGVFAQHF. The full variable domain, with the rest looked up from reference TRBV2 and TRBJ1-5, is EPEVTQTPSHQVTQMGQEVILRCVPISNHLYFYWYRQILGQKVEFLVSFYNNEISEKSEIFDDQFSVERPDGSNFTLKIRSTKLEDSAMYFCASNPGQGVFAQHFGDGTRLSIL.

Written as DNA, the CDR3 is TGTGCCAGCAGCGCCCAGATAGGGAGGTTGGACACCGGGGAGCTGTTTTTT. As protein: CASSAQIGRLDTGELFF. The chain joins TRBV9 to TRBJ2-2, with D tentatively TRBD2 (6 bases). CDR3 length equals 17 residues. Germline CDR1 reads SGDLS; CDR2 reads YYNGEE. V dropped 3 bases and J dropped 3 bases, with 18 bases sitting between them.

The V and J genes are TRBV12-5 and TRBJ1-2; 8 nucleotides line up with TRBD1. Germline V lookup: CDR1 LGHNT, CDR2 FRNRAP. The trim removed 2 bases at V and 3 bases at J, leaving 11 bases unmatched. CDR3 length equals 17 residues. CDR3 protein: CASGLPHKQGGDYGYTF. CDR3 nucleotides: TGTGCTAGTGGTTTGCCCCATAAACAGGGGGGAGACTATGGCTACACCTTC.

This clone was seen only once. This sequence joins TRBV10-3 and TRBJ2-2, with D perhaps TRBD1 (5 bases). The CDR3 is made up of 15 amino acids. CDR1 is ENHRY, CDR2 SYGVKD, per germline. V was pared by 0 bases and J by 3 bases, with 8 bases between. The CDR3 coding sequence is TGTGCCATCAGTGAGTCTTTACAGGACACCGGGGAGCTGTTTTTT. Protein sequence: CAISESLQDTGELFF.

The chain employs TRBV10-3 and TRBJ1-2, with TRBD1 as a possible D gene (5 bases). The V gene's germline CDR1 is ENHRY and CDR2 SYGVKD. The CDR3 covers 16 residues. The V and J ends lost 3 bases and 13 bases respectively, with 27 bases between them. CDR3: CAISEGQGFLSMGPTF. The CDR3 DNA sequence: TGTGCCATCAGTGAAGGACAAGGGTTCCTTTCTATGGGCCCCACCTTC.

The V call is TRBV7-9, the J call TRBJ2-7; weak D call: TRBD2 (5 bases). Trimming left V 4 bases short and J 2 bases short, with 15 bases between. Germline lookup yields CDR1 SEHNR and CDR2 FQNEAQ (reference sequence). There are 15 residues in the CDR3. The CDR3 nucleotides read TGTGCCAGCAGCTCGCGAGGAGGAGGAACCTACGAGCAGTACTTC. Its translation is CASSSRGGGTYEQYF.

The V call is TRBV19, the J call TRBJ2-7, with a tentative D call TRBD2 (7 bases). Germline assignment: CDR1 LNHDA and CDR2 SQIVND (reference sequence). Trimming removed 6 bases at V and 0 bases at J, with 15 bases between. The CDR3 covers 15 residues. CDR3 nucleotides: TGTGCCAGTAGGGCGGGGGCAGGAAGCTCCTACGAGCAGTACTTC. Its translation is CASRAGAGSSYEQYF.

The CDR3 region has the DNA TGTGCCAGCAGCTTAGCGGGAGGGAACAACAATGAGCAGTTCTTC. Translating gives CASSLAGGNNNEQFF. The V call is TRBV7-7, the J call TRBJ2-1; 7 nucleotides agree with TRBD2. The CDR3 runs 15 residues. In germline, CDR1 is SSHAT, CDR2 FNYEAQ (reference sequence). Trimming removed 0 bases from V and 5 bases from J; junction bases left unmatched: 4. Full variable domain (rest looked up from reference TRBV7-7 and TRBJ2-1): GAGVSQSPRYKVTKRGQDVTLRCDPISSHATLYWYQQALGQGPEFLTYFNYEAQPDKSGLPSDRFSAERPEGSISTLTIQRTEQRDSAMYRCASSLAGGNNNEQFFGPGTRLTVL.

This clone came up many times. This chain joins TRBV4-1 and TRBJ2-7, with 10 positions matching TRBD1. The CDR3 extends over 15 amino acids. Trimming took 0 bases from V and 4 from J; bases not matched to a gene: 3. The germline V gene has CDR1 MGHRA and CDR2 YSYEKL. The CDR3: CASSQDSGQGYEQYF. CDR3 in DNA: TGCGCCAGCAGCCAAGATTCGGGACAGGGGTACGAGCAGTACTTC.

In this sample, this clone turned up a few times. This chain links TRBV28 with TRBJ1-1, with 7 nucleotides matching TRBD1. The V and J ends lost 3 bases and 7 bases, in that order; junction bases with no gene match: 2. The germline V gene has CDR1 MDHEN and CDR2 SYDVKM. The CDR3 contains 12 residues. CDR3 residues: CASSFNRGEAFF. In DNA, the CDR3 is TGTGCCAGCAGTTTCAACAGGGGTGAAGCTTTCTTT.

The rearrangement links TRBV19 to TRBJ1-2; maybe TRBD1 (5 bases). The V end lost 3 bases, the J end lost 8 bases, and 13 bases lay between the germline ends. Germline CDR1 is LNHDA and CDR2 is SQIVND (reference sequence). There are 13 residues in the CDR3. This chain's CDR3 is CASSIPGLGGYTF. The CDR3 coding sequence is TGTGCCAGTAGTATCCCAGGGCTAGGAGGCTACACCTTC. The whole variable domain, remainder taken from reference TRBV19 and TRBJ1-2, is DGGITQSPKYLFRKEGQNVTLSCEQNLNHDAMYWYRQDPGQGLRLIYYSQIVNDFQKGDIAEGYSVSREKKESFPLTVTSAQKNPTAFYLCASSIPGLGGYTFGSGTRLTVV.

The chain recombines TRBV11-3 with TRBJ2-6; D gene ambiguous. Trimming took off 1 base at V and 0 bases at J, with 13 bases between the two ends. The CDR3 runs to 18 residues. In germline, CDR1 is SGHNT, CDR2 YENEEA. CDR3 sequence (DNA): TGTGCCAGCAGCTTAGGTAGAGCTTTCGACTCTGGGGCCAACGTCCTGACTTTC. Its protein product is CASSLGRAFDSGANVLTF.

The chain joins TRBV15 to TRBJ2-1; D is uncertain. The CDR3 is made up of 12 amino acids. Germline V gives CDR1 LNHNV, CDR2 YYDKDF (reference sequence). V shed 1 base and J shed 6 bases, with 4 bases lying between them. The CDR3, as DNA: TGTGCCACCAGCAGAGCGGGCAATGAGCAGTTCTTC. This sequence encodes CATSRAGNEQFF.

This clone appeared once. The V and J genes are TRBV11-3 and TRBJ1-3; 8 bases line up with TRBD1. The CDR3 extends over 15 amino acids. Germline V gene lookup returns CDR1 SGHNT and CDR2 YENEEA. Trimming at V came to 5 bases and at J to 11 bases, leaving 14 bases not matched to a gene. CDR3 sequence reads: CASSGTRDRNSPIYF. The CDR3 bases are TGTGCCAGCAGCGGGACCCGGGACAGGAATTCTCCCATATATTTT.

This chain joins TRBV5-1 and TRBJ2-5, with 8 bases that match TRBD2. Germline V gene sequence: CDR1 SGHRS, CDR2 YFSETQ. The CDR3 has 16 amino acids. Trimming cost V 4 bases and J 0 bases; bases outside gene matches: 8. CDR3 in DNA: TGCGCCAGCAGCCCCCGGGGAGCGGGGGACCAAGAGACCCAGTACTTC. Its translation: CASSPRGAGDQETQYF.

The chain joins TRBV6-1 to TRBJ1-1, with 9 bases matching TRBD1. Per germline, CDR1 MNHNS and CDR2 SASEGT. Trimming removed 2 bases from V and 10 bases from J; junction bases left unmatched: 5. This CDR3 is 13 amino acids long. This CDR3 is CASSEWDREVAFF. DNA for the CDR3: TGTGCCAGCAGTGAATGGGACAGGGAAGTAGCTTTCTTT.

This rearrangement joins TRBV9 to TRBJ2-7, with TRBD1 matching over 9 bases. CDR1 is SGDLS and CDR2 is YYNGEE in the germline V gene. CDR3 length: 19 amino acids. The J segment lost 0 bases and the V segment lost 3 bases, leaving 16 bases of the junction unmatched. CDR3 amino acids: CASSGRDREGTGFSYEQYF. For the CDR3, the DNA is TGTGCCAGCAGCGGAAGGGACAGGGAAGGAACGGGGTTCTCCTACGAGCAGTACTTC. Supplemented by reference TRBV9 and TRBJ2-7, the full variable domain reads DSGVTQTPKHLITATGQRVTLRCSPRSGDLSVYWYQQSLDQGLQFLIQYYNGEERAKGNILERFSAQQFPDLHSELNLSSLELGDSALYFCASSGRDREGTGFSYEQYFGPGTRLTVT.

V gene TRBV27 combines with J gene TRBJ1-2; the D gene is possibly TRBD1 (5 bases). With 1 base removed from V and 8 bases from J, the gap between germline ends came to 11 bases. Germline loops: CDR1 MNHEY, CDR2 SMNVEV (reference sequence). This CDR3 is built from 13 residues. The CDR3 region is CASSLFRGTGYTF. CDR3 DNA sequence: TGTGCCAGCAGTTTATTTCGGGGGACGGGCTACACCTTC.

This chain links TRBV11-3 with TRBJ2-7; 7 positions match TRBD1. The junction had 26 bases not matched to a gene; V was cut back by 5 bases and J by 4 bases. This CDR3 contains 20 residues. Germline CDR1 SGHNT, CDR2 YENEEA. CDR3 sequence (DNA): TGTGCCAGCAGCCGATCCCCAGACAGGGTATTCGTGAGTCCTCTGTACGAGCAGTACTTC. Protein sequence: CASSRSPDRVFVSPLYEQYF.

This clone was observed a single time. This chain joins TRBV7-8 and TRBJ2-5; maybe TRBD2 (6 bases). CDR3 length equals 14 residues. Trimming left V 0 bases short and J 4 bases short, with 9 bases between. CDR1 and CDR2 (germline): SGHVS, FQNEAQ. The CDR3 protein is CASSLAGSRETQYF. In nucleotides, the CDR3 is TGTGCCAGCAGCTTAGCCGGGAGCAGAGAGACCCAGTACTTC.

This clone was detected only once. This chain joins TRBV4-1 and TRBJ1-5; D might be TRBD1 (6 bases). With 0 bases removed from V and 6 bases from J, the gap between germline ends came to 18 bases. The germline CDR1 and CDR2 sequences are MGHRA and YSYEKL. The CDR3 totals 17 residues. CDR3 sequence (DNA): TGCGCCAGCAGCCAAGATCCAGCGGGGGCTTCGGCTCAGCCCCAGCATTTT. Amino acid sequence: CASSQDPAGASAQPQHF.

This chain uses TRBV6-4 with TRBJ2-1; 9 bases agree with TRBD2. CDR1 is MRHNA, CDR2 SNTAGT, per germline. V shed 2 bases and J 6 bases; nucleotides not matched to a gene: 2. There are 14 residues in the CDR3. CDR3 protein: CASSDLAGINEQFF. The CDR3 DNA is TGTGCCAGCAGTGACCTAGCGGGGATCAATGAGCAGTTCTTC.

Here the CDR3 reads CASSLGWGTVDPPLHF. DNA of the CDR3: TGCGCCAGCAGCTTAGGGTGGGGGACAGTAGACCCACCCCTCCACTTT. This rearrangement joins TRBV4-1 to TRBJ1-6; 7 bases fit TRBD1. The germline V gene has CDR1 MGHRA and CDR2 YSYEKL. V dropped 5 bases and J dropped 11; count of bases not matched to a gene: 15. The CDR3 length is 16 residues.

The rearrangement links TRBV30 to TRBJ2-7; 9 bases agree with TRBD1. This CDR3 region has 14 residues. Germline lookup yields CDR1 GTSNPN and CDR2 SVGIG (reference sequence). J gave up 1 base and V 1 base, and 2 bases lay outside the gene matches. This chain's CDR3 is CAWSGDRASYEQYF. The CDR3 nucleotides are TGTGCCTGGAGTGGGGACAGGGCTTCCTACGAGCAGTACTTC.

This chain connects TRBV5-1 to TRBJ1-4, with D uncertain. The germline V gene has CDR1 SGHRS and CDR2 YFSETQ. The V end was cut by 6 bases, the J end by 7 bases, with 13 bases between. The CDR3 runs to 13 residues. The CDR3 region has the DNA TGCGCCAGCACCCCCTCGGCGGGTGAAAAACTGTTTTTT. It codes for CASTPSAGEKLFF.

The chain has TRBV28 and TRBJ2-7, with TRBD1 matching 9 bases. Germline V gives CDR1 MDHEN, CDR2 SYDVKM. The CDR3 sequence is 18 residues long. Trimming at V came to 4 bases and at J to 7 bases, leaving 20 bases not matched to a gene. This CDR3 is CASSSGRILGQGRREQYF. In nucleotides, the CDR3 is TGTGCCAGCAGTTCGGGGCGTATCTTGGGACAGGGTAGGAGGGAGCAGTACTTC.

The chain joins TRBV4-1 to TRBJ2-1; 13 nucleotides align to TRBD2. Germline values: CDR1 MGHRA, CDR2 YSYEKL. CDR3 length: 14 residues. Trimming took 3 bases from V and 7 from J; bases not matched to a gene: 0. This CDR3 reads CASSQGLAGNEQFF. CDR3 DNA sequence: TGCGCCAGCAGCCAGGGACTAGCGGGAAATGAGCAGTTCTTC.

The gene calls are TRBV7-2 and TRBJ2-1; 8 bases agree with TRBD2. J gave up 8 bases and V 7 bases, and 7 bases lay outside the gene matches. There are 13 residues in the CDR3. Germline CDR1 reads SGHTA; CDR2 reads FQGNSA. CDR3 sequence (DNA): TGTGCCAGCACCGGGACTAGTTCCTATGAGCAGTTCTTC. Translated: CASTGTSSYEQFF.